This T cell receptor (beta chain) was identified during a study of Ad26.COV2.S vaccination and SARS-CoV-2 variants. The treatment was: some 20 received Ad26.COV2.S at low or high dose, single or two shots; 5 received placebo; per-sample allocation not given. Sampling was done on day 63 after the first vaccine or placebo injection. As regards this clone: Antigen: not known.

Whole-study results and caveats: There was a possibility that the TCR breadth and depth analyses underestimated total T cell responses.

The data were produced by immunoSEQ multiplex PCR, yet TCRdb's version contains in-frame clones alone and is incomplete. The sample holds about 500,000 clones, about 88% seen once. The specimen comprised peripheral blood, sampled in a trial of Ad26.COV2.S vaccine versus placebo. The sequence was obtained from a person between 18 and 65 years old who received the Ad26.COV2.S COVID-19 vaccine or a placebo.

CDR3 sequence: CASSYSKSSEAFF. CDR3 coding DNA: TGTGCCAGCAGTTACTCGAAGAGCTCTGAAGCTTTCTTT. The chain joins TRBV6-6 to TRBJ1-1, with unresolved D. CDR3 size: 13 residues. In germline, CDR1 is MNHNY, CDR2 SVGAGI (reference sequence). Trimming shortened V by 0 bases and J by 6 bases, and 8 bases separated the two germline ends.